What follows are 6 T cell receptor beta chains derived from one specimen sequenced in a study of cytomegalovirus exposure and HLA in healthy donors. PCR amplification relied on 60 Vbeta primers (plus 13 Jbeta primers). Clones were sequenced by immunoSEQ multiplex PCR, and TCRdb holds only the in-frame ones, with some missing. The table includes some 170,000 clones, roughly four fifths detected once. The sequenced sample consisted of PBMCs. These receptors were taken from a woman younger than 35 in good health and CMV-seropositive.

This chain uses TRBV30 with TRBJ1-4; no clear D gene. Germline V lookup: CDR1 GTSNPN, CDR2 SVGIG (reference sequence). Trimming took 2 bases from V and 1 from J, leaving 5 bases between them. This CDR3 region has 13 residues. The CDR3 DNA is TGTGCCTGGAGTACCGGAACTAATGAAAAACTGTTTTTT. It is translated as CAWSTGTNEKLFF.

The V and J genes are TRBV2 and TRBJ2-7, with 8 positions matching TRBD2. The CDR3 consists of 13 residues. The V gene end was trimmed by 9 bases and the J gene end by 0 bases; junction bases not matched to a gene: 4. Germline V CDR1 and CDR2: SNHLY, FYNNEI. Written as DNA, the CDR3 is TGTGCCAGAAGTAGCGGGATCTCCTACGAGCAGTACTTC. Protein sequence: CARSSGISYEQYF.

The rearrangement uses TRBV15 and TRBJ2-5; TRBD2 matches 8 bases. Germline CDR1 LNHNV, CDR2 YYDKDF (reference sequence). This CDR3 has 13 amino acids. Germline trimming cut 5 bases from V and 5 bases from J; bases unmatched to any gene: 4. This CDR3 is CATSGLASETQYF. In DNA form, the CDR3 reads TGTGCCACCAGCGGACTAGCATCCGAGACCCAGTACTTC.

This CDR3 is CASSFKLLLPDQPQHF. CDR3 sequence (DNA): TGTGCCAGTAGTTTTAAATTACTCCTTCCTGATCAGCCCCAGCATTTT. The V call is TRBV19, the J call TRBJ1-5; D gene unclear. The CDR3 has 16 amino acids. Germline values: CDR1 LNHDA, CDR2 SQIVND (reference sequence). Trimming shortened V by 5 bases and J by 5 bases, and 19 bases separated the two germline ends. Based on the CDR3 plus reference TRBV19 and TRBJ1-5, the full variable domain is DGGITQSPKYLFRKEGQNVTLSCEQNLNHDAMYWYRQDPGQGLRLIYYSQIVNDFQKGDIAEGYSVSREKKESFPLTVTSAQKNPTAFYLCASSFKLLLPDQPQHFGDGTRLSIL.

The chain has TRBV28 and TRBJ1-2; TRBD1 matches at 8 bases. This CDR3 spans 16 amino acids. Germline CDR1 MDHEN, CDR2 SYDVKM. The V and J ends lost 5 bases and 3 bases, in that order; junction bases with no gene match: 11. CDR3 sequence (DNA): TGTGCCAGCAGTCGAACTGACAGGGGTACGGACTATGGCTACACCTTC. Its protein product is CASSRTDRGTDYGYTF.

The count of this clone is one. The chain employs TRBV4-2 and TRBJ1-4; D is perhaps TRBD1 (6 bases). Deletions cut 0 bases from V and 5 bases from J, with 13 bases between. The CDR3 length is 16 residues. Per the germline V gene, CDR1 is LGHNA and CDR2 is YNFKEQ. The CDR3 nucleotides read TGTGCCAGCAGCCAAGATTATTGGGGGACAAATGAAAAACTGTTTTTT. Amino acid sequence: CASSQDYWGTNEKLFF.